Each of the 8 T cell receptor beta chains below was sequenced from the same sample in a study of T cells in localized non-small cell lung cancer. The data were produced by immunoSEQ multiplex PCR, yet TCRdb's version contains in-frame clones alone and is incomplete. The top ten hold about 4% of the sample, which has some 14,000 clones, approximately 83% seen once. Sequenced material: peripheral blood, taken before any cancer treatment. These TCRs come from a female donor over 55 with stage I squamous cell lung carcinoma.

The chain has TRBV5-1 and TRBJ2-3; 9 bases fit TRBD2. Germline V CDR1 and CDR2: SGHRS, YFSETQ. With V trimmed by 0 bases and J by 0 bases, 2 bases remained unmatched. The CDR3 has 16 amino acids. CDR3 sequence reads: CASSLVSGGSTDTQYF. CDR3 DNA: TGCGCCAGCAGCTTGGTTAGCGGGGGAAGCACAGATACGCAGTATTTT.

This clone is a singleton in its sample. This sequence joins TRBV19 and TRBJ1-2; D uncertain. The CDR3 runs 15 residues. Trimming removed 3 bases at V and 1 base at J, with 12 bases between. Germline CDR1 LNHDA, CDR2 SQIVND (reference sequence). This CDR3 is CASSMGRILNYGYTF. In DNA, the CDR3 is TGTGCCAGTAGTATGGGCCGCATACTTAACTATGGCTACACCTTC.

The CDR3 region is CASSQRGGQETQYF. In DNA, the CDR3 is TGCGCCAGCAGCCAGCGGGGGGGGCAAGAGACCCAGTACTTC. The chain uses TRBV4-1 and TRBJ2-5, with 9 bases identical to TRBD2. CDR1 is MGHRA and CDR2 is YSYEKL in the germline V gene. V shed 3 bases and J 2 bases; nucleotides not matched to a gene: 1. The CDR3 has 14 amino acids.

This clone was seen a few times. The rearrangement uses TRBV5-1 and TRBJ1-2, with a possible D match to TRBD1 (5 bases). The CDR3 sequence is 14 residues long. The V end was cut by 0 bases, the J end by 5 bases, with 11 bases between. Germline V gene sequence: CDR1 SGHRS, CDR2 YFSETQ. DNA of the CDR3: TGCGCCAGCAGCTTGGGTCAGGGTAAATATGGCTACACCTTC. Translated, it gives CASSLGQGKYGYTF.

This clone was detected once. V is TRBV9 and J is TRBJ2-2, with 10 bases that match TRBD2. V was pared by 4 bases and J by 1 base, with 4 bases of the junction left unmatched. This CDR3 is 16 amino acids long. Germline assignment: CDR1 SGDLS and CDR2 YYNGEE. This CDR3 reads CASSPLAGRNTGELFF. The CDR3 DNA sequence: TGTGCCAGCAGCCCACTAGCGGGGCGGAACACCGGGGAGCTGTTTTTT.

The chain combines TRBV7-2 with TRBJ1-1; D might be TRBD1 (5 bases). V was shortened by 0 bases and J by 11 bases, with 16 bases between the two germline ends. Germline V gene data show CDR1 as SGHTA and CDR2 as FQGNSA. The CDR3 has 14 amino acids. DNA of the CDR3: TGTGCCAGCAGCTTAGCGGCGGGGCCGGAGACGGCTTTCTTT. The encoded protein is CASSLAAGPETAFF.

As concerns this clone: The same CDR3 also results from other DNA sequences found in this sample. The V call is TRBV10-3, the J call TRBJ1-1; no firm D call. CDR3 size: 14 residues. Germline assignment: CDR1 ENHRY and CDR2 SYGVKD. V lost 0 bases, J lost 6 bases, and 11 bases lay in between. CDR3 nucleotides: TGTGCCATCAGTGAGTCGGGAGGTGGAGCTGAAGCTTTCTTT. It codes for CAISESGGGAEAFF.

The chain combines TRBV11-2 with TRBJ2-7; TRBD1 is a possible D gene (6 bases). CDR3 length equals 15 residues. With 2 bases removed from V and 2 bases from J, the gap between germline ends came to 13 bases. Looked up from germline, CDR1 is SGHAT and CDR2 is FQNNGV. CDR3 loop: CASSLRAGAAYEQYF. The CDR3 DNA reads as TGTGCCAGCAGCTTACGGGCAGGGGCCGCCTACGAGCAGTACTTC.